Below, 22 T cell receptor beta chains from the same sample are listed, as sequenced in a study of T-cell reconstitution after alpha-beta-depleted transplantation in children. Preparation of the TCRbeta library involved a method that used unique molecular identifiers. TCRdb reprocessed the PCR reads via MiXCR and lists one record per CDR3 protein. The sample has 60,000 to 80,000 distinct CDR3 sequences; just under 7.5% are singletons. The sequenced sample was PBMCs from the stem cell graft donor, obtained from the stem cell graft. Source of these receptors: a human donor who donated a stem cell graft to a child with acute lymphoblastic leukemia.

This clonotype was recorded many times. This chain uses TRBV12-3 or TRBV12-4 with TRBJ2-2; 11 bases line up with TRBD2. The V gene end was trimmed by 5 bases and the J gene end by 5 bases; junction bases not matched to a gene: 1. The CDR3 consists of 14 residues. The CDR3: CASSGLAGTGELFF. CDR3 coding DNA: TGTGCCAGCAGTGGACTAGCGGGTACCGGGGAGCTGTTTTTT.

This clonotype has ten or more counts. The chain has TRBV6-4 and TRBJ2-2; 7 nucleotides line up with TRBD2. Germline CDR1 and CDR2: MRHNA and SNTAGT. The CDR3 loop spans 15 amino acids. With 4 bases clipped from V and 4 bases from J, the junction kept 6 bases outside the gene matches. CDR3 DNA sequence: TGTGCCAGCAGTGGCTCCGGGGGGAGCACCGGGGAGCTGTTTTTT. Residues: CASSGSGGSTGELFF.

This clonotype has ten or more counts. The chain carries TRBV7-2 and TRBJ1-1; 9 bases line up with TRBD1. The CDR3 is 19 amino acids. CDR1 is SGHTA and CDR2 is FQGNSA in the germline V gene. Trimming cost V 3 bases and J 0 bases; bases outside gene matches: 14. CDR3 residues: CASSFLGNRGLGLNTEAFF. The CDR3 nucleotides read TGTGCCAGCAGCTTTCTCGGGAACAGGGGGCTAGGGCTGAACACTGAAGCTTTCTTT. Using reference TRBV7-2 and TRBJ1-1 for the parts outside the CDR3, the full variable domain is GAGVSQSPSNKVTEKGKDVELRCDPISGHTALYWYRQSLGQGLEFLIYFQGNSAPDKSGLPSDRFSAERTGGSVSTLTIQRTQQEDSAVYLCASSFLGNRGLGLNTEAFFGQGTRLTVV.

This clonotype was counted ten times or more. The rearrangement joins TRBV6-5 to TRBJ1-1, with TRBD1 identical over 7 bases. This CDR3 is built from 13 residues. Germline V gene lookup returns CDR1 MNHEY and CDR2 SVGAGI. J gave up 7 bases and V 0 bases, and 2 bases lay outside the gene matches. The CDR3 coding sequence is TGTGCCAGCAGTTACTCGGGACAGCTTGAAGCTTTCTTT. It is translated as CASSYSGQLEAFF.

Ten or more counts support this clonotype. For the CDR3, the DNA is TGTGCCACCAGTGGGACAGGAAGACCGGAGCAGTACTTC. This translates into CATSGTGRPEQYF. The V gene is TRBV15, the J gene TRBJ2-7, with 8 bases fitting TRBD1. There are 13 residues in the CDR3. The V gene's germline CDR1 is LNHNV and CDR2 YYDKDF (reference sequence). The V segment lost 6 bases and the J segment 7 bases; nucleotides outside the gene matches: 8.

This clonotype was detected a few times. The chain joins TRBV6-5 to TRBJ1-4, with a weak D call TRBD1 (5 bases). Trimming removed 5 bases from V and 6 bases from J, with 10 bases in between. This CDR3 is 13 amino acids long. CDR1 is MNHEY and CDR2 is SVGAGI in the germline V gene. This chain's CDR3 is CASSRGGDEKLFF. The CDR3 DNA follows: TGTGCCAGCAGTCGAGGAGGGGATGAAAAACTGTTTTTT.

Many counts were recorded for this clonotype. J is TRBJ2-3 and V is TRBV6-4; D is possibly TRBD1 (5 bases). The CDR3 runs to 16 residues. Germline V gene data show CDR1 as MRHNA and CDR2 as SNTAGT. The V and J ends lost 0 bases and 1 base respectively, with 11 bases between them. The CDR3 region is CASSDSKGYGTDTQYF. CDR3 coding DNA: TGTGCCAGCAGTGACTCGAAGGGGTACGGCACAGATACGCAGTATTTT.

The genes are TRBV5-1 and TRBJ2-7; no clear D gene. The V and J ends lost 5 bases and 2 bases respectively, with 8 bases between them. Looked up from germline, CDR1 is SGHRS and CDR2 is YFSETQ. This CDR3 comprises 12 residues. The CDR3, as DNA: TGCGCCAGCAGTTCTGGGCCCTACGAGCAGTACTTC. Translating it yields CASSSGPYEQYF.

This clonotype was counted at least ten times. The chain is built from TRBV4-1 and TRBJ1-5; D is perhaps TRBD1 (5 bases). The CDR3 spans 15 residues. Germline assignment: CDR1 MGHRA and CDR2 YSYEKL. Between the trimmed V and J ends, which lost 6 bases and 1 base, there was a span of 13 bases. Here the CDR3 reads CASSERAGSNQPQHF. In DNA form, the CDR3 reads TGCGCCAGCAGTGAGCGGGCAGGGAGCAATCAGCCCCAGCATTTT.

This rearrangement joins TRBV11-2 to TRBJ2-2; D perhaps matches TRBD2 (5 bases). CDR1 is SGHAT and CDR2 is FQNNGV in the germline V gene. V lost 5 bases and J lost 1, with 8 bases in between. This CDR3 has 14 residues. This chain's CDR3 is CASSQDLNTGELFF. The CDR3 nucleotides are TGTGCCAGCAGCCAGGACTTGAACACCGGGGAGCTGTTTTTT.

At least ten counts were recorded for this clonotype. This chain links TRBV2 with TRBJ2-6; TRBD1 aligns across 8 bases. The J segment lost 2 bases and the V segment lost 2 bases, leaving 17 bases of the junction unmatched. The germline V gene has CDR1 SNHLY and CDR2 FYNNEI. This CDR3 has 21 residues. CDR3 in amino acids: CASSELILGGQDLTGANVLTF. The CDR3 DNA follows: TGTGCCAGCAGTGAACTAATACTTGGGGGACAGGATCTCACTGGGGCCAACGTCCTGACTTTC.

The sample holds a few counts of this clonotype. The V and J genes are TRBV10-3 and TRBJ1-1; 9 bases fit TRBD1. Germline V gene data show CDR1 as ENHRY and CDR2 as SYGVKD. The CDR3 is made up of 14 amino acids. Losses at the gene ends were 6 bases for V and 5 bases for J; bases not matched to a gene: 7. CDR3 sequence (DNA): TGTGCCATCAGGGGGACAGGGCAAGATACTGAAGCTTTCTTT. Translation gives CAIRGTGQDTEAFF.

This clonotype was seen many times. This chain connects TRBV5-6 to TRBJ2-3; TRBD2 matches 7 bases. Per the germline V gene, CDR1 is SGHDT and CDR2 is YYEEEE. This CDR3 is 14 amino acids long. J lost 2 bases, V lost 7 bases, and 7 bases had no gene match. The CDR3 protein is CASGEGSLTDTQYF. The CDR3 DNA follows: TGTGCCAGCGGGGAGGGGTCCCTCACAGATACGCAGTATTTT.

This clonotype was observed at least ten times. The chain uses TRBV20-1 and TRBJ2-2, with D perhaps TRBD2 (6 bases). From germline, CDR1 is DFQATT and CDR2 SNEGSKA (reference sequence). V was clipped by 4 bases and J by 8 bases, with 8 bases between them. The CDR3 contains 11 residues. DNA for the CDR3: TGCAGTGCTAACCGGGAGGGGGAGCTGTTTTTT. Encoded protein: CSANREGELFF.

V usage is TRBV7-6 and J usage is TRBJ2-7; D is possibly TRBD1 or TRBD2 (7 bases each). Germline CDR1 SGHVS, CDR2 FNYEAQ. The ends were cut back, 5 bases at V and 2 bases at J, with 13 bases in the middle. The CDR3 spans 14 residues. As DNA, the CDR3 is TGTGCCAGCAGCCCAGGGGGGGGGACCTACGAGCAGTACTTC. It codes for CASSPGGGTYEQYF. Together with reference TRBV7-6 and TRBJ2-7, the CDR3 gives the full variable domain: GAGVSQSPRYKVTKRGQDVALRCDPISGHVSLYWYRQALGQGPEFLTYFNYEAQQDKSGLPNDRFSAERPEGSISTLTIQRTEQRDSAMYRCASSPGGGTYEQYFGPGTRLTVT.

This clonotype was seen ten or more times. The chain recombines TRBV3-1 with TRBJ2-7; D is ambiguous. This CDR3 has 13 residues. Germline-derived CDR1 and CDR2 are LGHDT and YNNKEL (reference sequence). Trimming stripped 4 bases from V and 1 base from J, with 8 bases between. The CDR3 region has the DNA TGTGCCAGCAGCCCTTGGCAGTCCTACGAGCAGTACTTC. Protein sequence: CASSPWQSYEQYF.

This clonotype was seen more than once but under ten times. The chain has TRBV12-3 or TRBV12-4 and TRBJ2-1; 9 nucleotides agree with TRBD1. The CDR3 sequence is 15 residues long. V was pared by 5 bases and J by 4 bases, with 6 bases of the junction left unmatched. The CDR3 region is CASSPRDRVYNEQFF. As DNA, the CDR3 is TGTGCCAGCAGTCCGAGGGACAGGGTTTACAATGAGCAGTTCTTC.

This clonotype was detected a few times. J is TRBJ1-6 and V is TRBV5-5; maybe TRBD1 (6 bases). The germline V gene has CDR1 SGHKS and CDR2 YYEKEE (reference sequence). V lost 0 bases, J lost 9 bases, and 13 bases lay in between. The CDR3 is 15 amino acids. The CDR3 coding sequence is TGTGCCAGCAGCTTGGAAGGACAGTTAGGTTCACCCCTCCACTTT. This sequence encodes CASSLEGQLGSPLHF.

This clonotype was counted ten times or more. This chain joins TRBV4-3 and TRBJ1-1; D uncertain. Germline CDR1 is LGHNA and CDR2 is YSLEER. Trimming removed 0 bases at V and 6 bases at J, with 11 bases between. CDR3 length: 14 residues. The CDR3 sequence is CASSQDRWRPEAFF. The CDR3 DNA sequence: TGCGCCAGCAGCCAAGATCGATGGCGGCCTGAAGCTTTCTTT.

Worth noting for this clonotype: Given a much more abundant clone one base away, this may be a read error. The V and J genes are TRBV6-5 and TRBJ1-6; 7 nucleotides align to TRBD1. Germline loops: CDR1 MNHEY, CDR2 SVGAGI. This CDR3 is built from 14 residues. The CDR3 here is CTSSYDRAESPLHF. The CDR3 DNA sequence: TGTACCAGCAGTTACGACAGGGCTGAATCACCCCTCCACTTT.

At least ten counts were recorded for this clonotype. CDR3 nucleotides: TGTGCCAGCAGGGAAGGACAGGGAGGAGAAAAACTGTTTTTT. The encoded protein is CASREGQGGEKLFF. The chain combines TRBV12-3 or TRBV12-4 with TRBJ1-4; TRBD1 matches 8 bases. There are 14 residues in the CDR3. V lost 6 bases, J lost 8 bases, and 8 bases stayed unmatched.

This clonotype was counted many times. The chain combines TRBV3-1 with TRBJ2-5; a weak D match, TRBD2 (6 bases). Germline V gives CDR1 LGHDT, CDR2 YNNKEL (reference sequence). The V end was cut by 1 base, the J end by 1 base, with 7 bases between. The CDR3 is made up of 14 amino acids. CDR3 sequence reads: CASSQVEGQETQYF. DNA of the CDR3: TGTGCCAGCAGCCAAGTGGAGGGCCAAGAGACCCAGTACTTC.